Here is one TCR beta chain with its context. The data stem from a study of blood T cells in healthy people across ages. PCR was performed a second time for roughly 7 to 11 cycles using a sample-barcoded 5' primer and a J-beta primer mix. TCRdb reanalysed the 5' RACE reads using MiXCR and keeps one entry per CDR3 protein. The sample includes around 800,000 distinct CDR3 sequences, under 80% of them seen just once. The CDR3 extends over 15 amino acids. Germline V CDR1 and CDR2: SGHAT, FQNNGV. Trimming removed 5 bases from V and 4 bases from J; junction bases left unmatched: 7. The chain uses TRBV11-2 and TRBJ2-7, with TRBD1 matching 11 bases. This sequence originates from a man aged 25 to 45 in good health. Sequenced: blood. The CDR3 sequence is CASSPRGQGAYEQYF. CDR3 in DNA: TGTGCCAGCAGCCCAAGAGGACAGGGGGCGTACGAGCAGTACTTC.